The entry below gives a single T cell receptor (beta chain) sequence along with its context. The antigen is undetermined. The entry originates in a study of shared clonotypes between healthy human individuals. Selected positively for CCR7 and CD45RO-negative, naive CD8 cells excluded terminally differentiated effector memory CD45RA+ cells. Per the germline V gene, CDR1 is LGHNA and CDR2 is YNFKEQ. There are 17 residues in the CDR3. Trimming removed 1 base at V and 2 bases at J, with 14 bases between. Some clones are missing from TCRdb's copy, which holds only in-frame ones; the method was immunoSEQ multiplex PCR. Among about 800,000 clones listed, approximately 96% were seen once. Findings and limits, study-wide: In general, naive subsets displayed greater estimated richness than memory subsets did.

The rearrangement joins TRBV4-2 to TRBJ2-2, with D perhaps given as TRBD1 or TRBD2 (5 bases each). The TCR sequence derives from a man aged 25-45 years in good health. Sample: naive CD8+ T cells sorted from blood. CDR3: CASSQAEGTANTGELFF. The CDR3 region has the DNA TGTGCCAGCAGCCAAGCTGAGGGGACCGCTAACACCGGGGAGCTGTTTTTT.